The following is a TCR beta chain sequence with its context. Its antigen is not identified. Every PCR was spiked with synthetic TCR analog templates. Libraries were prepared by immunoSEQ multiplex PCR; TCRdb keeps only in-frame clonotypes and omits some of them. The sample has 60,000 to 85,000 clones, about 85% seen once. The sample belongs to a study of PD-L1 blockade in urothelial cancer. General observations from the study: Below-median blood TCR clonality before treatment forecast better survival. Durable-benefit patients had greater expansion of tumor-associated blood clones at 3 weeks.

Enrolled patients showed locally advanced or metastatic urothelial carcinoma. This CDR3 spans 14 amino acids. From germline, CDR1 is MDHEN and CDR2 SYDVKM. Trimming stripped 6 bases from V and 4 bases from J, with 15 bases between. The chain couples TRBV28 to TRBJ1-2, with a weak D call TRBD1 (5 bases). Sequenced material: PBMCs, taken around atezolizumab (anti-PD-L1) treatment. This TCR derives from a woman in her 70s with urothelial cancer. The CDR3, as DNA: TGTGCCAGCAGCACGACAGCCGTTGTCTATGGCTACACCTTC. This codes for CASSTTAVVYGYTF.